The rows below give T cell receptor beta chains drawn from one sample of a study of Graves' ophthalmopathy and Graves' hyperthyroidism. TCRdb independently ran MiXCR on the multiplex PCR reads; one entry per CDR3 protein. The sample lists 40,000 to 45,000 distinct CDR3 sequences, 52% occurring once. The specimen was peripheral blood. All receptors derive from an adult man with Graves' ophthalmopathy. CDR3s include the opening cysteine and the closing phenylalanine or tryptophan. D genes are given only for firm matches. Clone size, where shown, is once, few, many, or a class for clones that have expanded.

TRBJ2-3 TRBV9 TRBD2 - CASSVGPGLAGLHTQCF TGTGCCAGCAGCGTAGGTCCGGGACTAGCGGGGTTGCATACGCAGTGTTTT
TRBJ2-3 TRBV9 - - CASSPLAEDLGGVTDAQYF TGTGCCAGCAGCCCTCTGGCGGAGGACCTTGGTGGGGTCACGGATGCGCAGTATTTT
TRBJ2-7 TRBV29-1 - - CSVEETGQRGEQYF TGCAGCGTTGAAGAAACAGGGCAACGGGGAGAGCAGTACTTC
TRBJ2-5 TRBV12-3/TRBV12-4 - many CASTPFFGGGQETQYF TGTGCCAGCACCCCCTTCTTCGGGGGCGGACAAGAGACCCAGTACTTC
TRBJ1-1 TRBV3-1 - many CASSHRRGDNTEAFF TGTGCCAGCAGCCACCGACGTGGGGACAACACTGAAGCTTTCTTT
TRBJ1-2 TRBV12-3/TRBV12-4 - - CASRGAGSGNTF TGTGCCAGCAGGGGGGCGGGCTCTGGAAACACCTTC
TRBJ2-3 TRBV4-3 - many CASSQGEYPDTQYF TGCGCCAGCAGCCAAGGGGAGTATCCAGATACGCAGTATTTT
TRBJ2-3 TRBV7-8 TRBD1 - CASSLNADRSTDTQYF TGTGCCAGCAGCTTAAACGCGGACAGGAGCACAGATACGCAGTATTTT
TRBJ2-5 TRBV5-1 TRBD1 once CASSPQDRGQETQYF TGTGCCAGCAGCCCCCAGGACAGGGGGCAAGAGACCCAGTACTTC
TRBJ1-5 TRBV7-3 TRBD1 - CASSLMTGGYQPQHF TGTGCCAGCAGCTTAATGACAGGGGGGTATCAGCCCCAGCATTTT
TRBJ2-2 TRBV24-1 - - CATSLASTGELFF TGTGCCACCAGCCTAGCTAGCACCGGGGAGCTGTTTTTT
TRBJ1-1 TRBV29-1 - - CSVWGGMNTEAFF TGCAGCGTTTGGGGCGGGATGAACACTGAAGCTTTCTTT
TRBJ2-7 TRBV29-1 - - CSVEHGGYEQYF TGCAGCGTTGAGCACGGGGGCTACGAGCAGTACTTC
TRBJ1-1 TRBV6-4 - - CASSDGPSTEAFF TGTGCCAGCAGTGACGGGCCAAGCACTGAAGCTTTCTTT
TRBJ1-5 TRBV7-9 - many CASSLEGGGQPQHF TGTGCCAGCAGCTTAGAGGGAGGGGGTCAGCCCCAGCATTTT
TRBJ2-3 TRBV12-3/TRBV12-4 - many CASSFLDTQYF TGTGCCAGCAGTTTCTTAGATACGCAGTATTTT
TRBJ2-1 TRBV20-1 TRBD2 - CSAYTGTSGDYNEQFF TGCAGTGCCTATACCGGGACTAGCGGGGACTACAATGAGCAGTTCTTC
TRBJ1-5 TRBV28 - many CASSLDLGQSYQPQHF TGTGCCAGCAGTTTAGACTTGGGCCAGAGCTATCAGCCCCAGCATTTT
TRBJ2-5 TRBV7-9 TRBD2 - CASSSTSGGPETQYF TGTGCCAGCAGCTCTACTAGCGGGGGGCCGGAGACCCAGTACTTC
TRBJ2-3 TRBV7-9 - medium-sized CASSLALTDTQYF TGTGCCAGCAGCTTGGCACTCACAGATACGCAGTATTTT
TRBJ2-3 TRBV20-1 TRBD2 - CSARDSGTSGYTDTQYF TGCAGTGCTAGAGATTCCGGGACTAGCGGTTACACAGATACGCAGTATTTT
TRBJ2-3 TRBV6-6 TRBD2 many CASSPAGGGTSTDTQYF TGTGCCAGCAGTCCAGCGGGGGGTGGAACTAGCACAGATACGCAGTATTTT
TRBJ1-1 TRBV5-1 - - CASQRAGDQEAFF TGCGCCAGCCAAAGAGCAGGGGACCAAGAAGCTTTCTTT
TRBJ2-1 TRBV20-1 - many CSTYQRRYYNEQFF TGCAGTACTTATCAGCGGCGCTATTACAATGAGCAGTTCTTC
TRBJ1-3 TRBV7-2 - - CASSFISSGNTVYF TGTGCCAGCAGCTTTATAAGCTCTGGAAACACCGTATATTTT
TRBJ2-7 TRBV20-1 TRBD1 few CSASLTGSGEQYF TGCAGTGCCTCCCTGACAGGGTCGGGCGAGCAGTACTTC
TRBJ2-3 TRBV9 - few CASSPTPTSTDTQYF TGTGCCAGCAGCCCGACCCCGACTAGCACAGATACGCAGTATTTT
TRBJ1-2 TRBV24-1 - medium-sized CATSDRNYGYTF TGTGCCACCTCCGACAGGAACTATGGCTACACCTTC
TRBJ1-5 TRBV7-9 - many CASSRSGDGNQPQHF TGTGCCAGCAGCCGATCAGGGGATGGCAATCAGCCCCAGCATTTT
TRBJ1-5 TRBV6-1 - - CASSELIVSDLTDTQHF TGTGCCAGCAGTGAGTTAATAGTATCCGACTTAACAGATACGCAGCATTTT
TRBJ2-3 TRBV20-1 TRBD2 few CSAENEREATDTQYF TGCAGTGCTGAAAACGAGCGGGAGGCCACAGATACGCAGTATTTT
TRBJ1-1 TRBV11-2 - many CASSPTGGWYTEAFF TGTGCCAGCAGCCCAACTGGGGGTTGGTACACTGAAGCTTTCTTT
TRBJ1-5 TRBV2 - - CASSEATGYSNQPQHF TGTGCCAGCAGCGAGGCCACAGGATATAGCAATCAGCCCCAGCATTTT
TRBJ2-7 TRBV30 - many CACHRDTSYEQYF TGTGCCTGTCACCGGGACACCTCCTACGAGCAGTACTTC
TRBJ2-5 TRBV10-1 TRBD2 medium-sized CASSQGQRGETQYF TGCGCCAGCAGCCAGGGTCAGCGGGGAGAGACCCAGTACTTC
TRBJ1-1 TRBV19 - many CASRTQGVANTEAFF TGTGCCAGTAGGACCCAGGGAGTAGCGAACACTGAAGCTTTCTTT
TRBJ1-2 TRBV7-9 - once CASLTVYGYTF TGTGCCAGTCTGACAGTCTATGGCTACACCTTC